This T cell receptor beta chain was retrieved from a study of blood T cell repertoires in COVID-19. Study in general: Acute and convalescent COVID-19 samples came from the United States, Italy and Spain. PBMCs, B-cell-depleted T cells, or T cells were the source of the cDNA or gDNA that made up the material.

Trimming took 1 base from V and 0 from J; bases not matched to a gene: 20. Germline V lookup: CDR1 LGHNA, CDR2 YSLEER. This CDR3 has 22 amino acids. The data were produced by immunoSEQ multiplex PCR, yet TCRdb's version contains in-frame clones alone and is incomplete. Of around 310,000 clones detected, around nine tenths appear once; the ten largest clones hold roughly a tenth. The receptor was derived from a woman in her 30s who had recovered from COVID-19. Sequenced: PBMCs or T cells enriched from blood (not recorded which). V gene TRBV4-3 combines with J gene TRBJ1-2; 10 bases map to TRBD1. The CDR3 nucleotides read TGCGCCAGCAGCCAAGCGTATTCTCTGGGGAGACAGGGGGCTCCCTCTAACTATGGCTACACCTTC. This gives the protein CASSQAYSLGRQGAPSNYGYTF.